The 27 T cell receptor beta chains presented below share a single source sample, sequenced in a study of spatial heterogeneity in lung cancer. TCRdb re-called the 5' RACE reads with MiXCR, one entry per CDR3 protein. Among 22,000 or so distinct CDR3 sequences listed, under 5.5% were seen once. Time point denoted: sample taken at primary tumor resection. Whole RNA from tumor, nontumor lung or frozen PBMC was sequenced unsorted. The starting material was PBMCs, obtained at surgery. The receptors come from a male donor with early-stage non-small cell lung cancer.

The table lists this clonotype with many counts. The chain couples TRBV30 to TRBJ1-1; TRBD1 is a possible D gene (6 bases). V dropped 4 bases and J dropped 10 bases, with 16 bases sitting between them. Germline CDR1 reads GTSNPN; CDR2 reads SVGIG (reference sequence). The CDR3 length is 12 residues. CDR3 in amino acids: CAWKPRGQGAFF. DNA of the CDR3: TGTGCCTGGAAACCCAGGGGTCAAGGAGCTTTCTTT.

This clonotype was observed many times. CDR3 region: CASSQSSDYLRDEQFF. The CDR3 nucleotides read TGCGCCAGCAGTCAATCAAGTGACTACCTGAGGGATGAGCAGTTCTTC. V usage is TRBV23-1 and J usage is TRBJ2-1, with D possibly matching TRBD2 (5 bases). TRBV23-1 falls under the ORF class, with uncertain function. Trimming cost V 0 bases and J 8 bases, with 17 bases left between them. The CDR3 is made up of 16 amino acids.

In its sample, this clonotype was seen many times. The V and J genes are TRBV5-6 and TRBJ2-4; tentatively, D is TRBD1 (5 bases). This CDR3 has 14 amino acids. V lost 0 bases and J lost 5, with 9 bases in between. CDR1 is SGHDT, CDR2 YYEEEE, per germline. The CDR3 loop reads CASSLVRAENIQYF. CDR3 nucleotide sequence: TGTGCCAGCAGCTTGGTCAGGGCCGAAAACATTCAGTACTTC.

This clonotype was observed at least ten times. This rearrangement joins TRBV5-5 to TRBJ2-1; D perhaps matches TRBD1 (5 bases). Germline CDR1 reads SGHKS; CDR2 reads YYEKEE (reference sequence). Trimming removed 1 base from V and 0 bases from J, with 8 bases in between. The CDR3 sequence is 15 residues long. The chain's CDR3 is CASSLQGSSYNEQFF. CDR3 DNA: TGTGCCAGCAGCTTGCAGGGCAGCTCCTACAATGAGCAGTTCTTC. Drawing the rest from reference TRBV5-5 and TRBJ2-1, the complete variable domain is DAGVTQSPTHLIKTRGQQVTLRCSPISGHKSVSWYQQVLGQGPQFIFQYYEKEERGRGNFPDRFSARQFPNYSSELNVNALLLGDSALYLCASSLQGSSYNEQFFGPGTRLTVL.

This clonotype was observed many times. The chain couples TRBV9 to TRBJ2-2; tentative D call: TRBD1 (6 bases). The CDR3 spans 16 residues. Germline V gives CDR1 SGDLS, CDR2 YYNGEE. Trimming removed 0 bases at V and 3 bases at J, with 12 bases between. CDR3 DNA: TGTGCCAGCAGCGTAGCAGGGGCGATACACACCGGGGAGCTGTTTTTT. Its protein product is CASSVAGAIHTGELFF. The complete variable domain, with remaining parts taken from reference TRBV9 and TRBJ2-2, reads DSGVTQTPKHLITATGQRVTLRCSPRSGDLSVYWYQQSLDQGLQFLIQYYNGEERAKGNILERFSAQQFPDLHSELNLSSLELGDSALYFCASSVAGAIHTGELFFGEGSRLTVL.

This clonotype has at least ten counts. The chain employs TRBV14 and TRBJ2-7; maybe TRBD2 (6 bases). The CDR3 is 14 amino acids. Deletions cut 3 bases from V and 7 bases from J, with 16 bases between. Germline CDR1 is SGHDN and CDR2 is FVKESK. CDR3 loop: CASSHPGGVREQYF. As DNA, the CDR3 is TGTGCCAGCAGCCATCCCGGCGGGGTTAGGGAGCAGTACTTC.

At least ten counts were recorded for this clonotype. The genes are TRBV9 and TRBJ2-3; 7 nucleotides agree with TRBD1. Germline loops: CDR1 SGDLS, CDR2 YYNGEE. With 3 bases clipped from V and 3 bases from J, the junction kept 7 bases outside the gene matches. This CDR3 is built from 15 residues. The DNA for the CDR3 is TGTGCCAGCAGCGCTAGACAGGGACCGACAGATACGCAGTATTTT. It encodes CASSARQGPTDTQYF.

V gene TRBV6-5 combines with J gene TRBJ1-2; D may be TRBD1 (6 bases). CDR3 size: 13 residues. Looked up from germline, CDR1 is MNHEY and CDR2 is SVGAGI. The ends were cut back, 7 bases at V and 8 bases at J, with 17 bases in the middle. CDR3 sequence reads: CASTSTGSRGYTF. The DNA for the CDR3 is TGTGCCAGCACCTCCACAGGGTCCAGGGGCTACACCTTC.

This clonotype was counted many times. CDR3 bases: TGCGCCAGCGTAGGGGGCCGGGGAGGCGGCTCCTACAATGAGCAGTTCTTC. As protein: CASVGGRGGGSYNEQFF. V is TRBV5-1 and J is TRBJ2-1; TRBD1 might be the D (7 bases). Per germline, CDR1 SGHRS and CDR2 YFSETQ. V lost 7 bases to trimming and J lost 0 bases, with 20 bases between them. The CDR3 sequence is 17 residues long. The entire variable domain, with the rest obtained from reference TRBV5-1 and TRBJ2-1, is as follows: KAGVTQTPRYLIKTRGQQVTLSCSPISGHRSVSWYQQTPGQGLQFLFEYFSETQRNKGNFPGRFSGRQFSNSRSEMNVSTLELGDSALYLCASVGGRGGGSYNEQFFGPGTRLTVL.

This clonotype appeared many times. The chain carries TRBV7-9 and TRBJ2-1; no definite D call. Germline CDR1 reads SEHNR; CDR2 reads FQNEAQ (reference sequence). This CDR3 is built from 12 residues. V was cut by 4 bases and J by 2 bases, with 3 bases left in between. DNA for the CDR3: TGTGCCAGCAGCTCACCCTACAATGAGCAGTTCTTC. It is translated as CASSSPYNEQFF.

This clonotype has a count of ten or more. The chain joins TRBV5-1 to TRBJ2-5; unclear D gene. This CDR3 is 14 amino acids long. CDR1 SGHRS and CDR2 YFSETQ come from the germline V gene. Trimming pared 0 bases from V and 7 bases from J, leaving 13 bases between. In DNA, the CDR3 is TGCGCCAGCAGCTTGGCTAGGGCAGGTGGGACCCAGTACTTC. It is translated as CASSLARAGGTQYF. Variable domain in full (rest from reference TRBV5-1 and TRBJ2-5): KAGVTQTPRYLIKTRGQQVTLSCSPISGHRSVSWYQQTPGQGLQFLFEYFSETQRNKGNFPGRFSGRQFSNSRSEMNVSTLELGDSALYLCASSLARAGGTQYFGPGTRLLVL.

This clonotype was found many times. The gene calls are TRBV7-8 and TRBJ1-2; D is unclear. Trimming shortened V by 5 bases and J by 8 bases, and 15 bases separated the two germline ends. The length of the CDR3 is 13 residues. Germline CDR1 and CDR2: SGHVS and FQNEAQ. The chain's CDR3 is CASSPRTAGGYTF. The CDR3, as DNA: TGTGCCAGCAGCCCGCGGACGGCCGGAGGCTACACCTTC. Based on the CDR3 plus reference TRBV7-8 and TRBJ1-2, the full variable domain is GAGVSQSPRYKVAKRGQDVALRCDPISGHVSLFWYQQALGQGPEFLTYFQNEAQLDKSGLPSDRFFAERPEGSVSTLKIQRTQQEDSAVYLCASSPRTAGGYTFGSGTRLTVV.

This clonotype has ten or more counts. This chain links TRBV7-9 with TRBJ1-5; D unclear. The CDR3 is made up of 13 amino acids. Germline V gene data show CDR1 as SEHNR and CDR2 as FQNEAQ (reference sequence). Trimming took off 1 base at V and 5 bases at J, with 6 bases between the two ends. The CDR3 sequence: CASSLDYDQPQHF. Written as DNA, the CDR3 is TGTGCCAGCAGCTTAGATTACGATCAGCCCCAGCATTTT.

This clonotype showed up many times. J is TRBJ2-3 and V is TRBV19, with 7 bases identical to TRBD2. The CDR3 extends over 13 amino acids. V lost 4 bases, J lost 4 bases, and 2 bases stayed unmatched. Germline lookup yields CDR1 LNHDA and CDR2 SQIVND (reference sequence). The CDR3 bases are TGTGCCAGTAGTACCGGACTAGCAGATACGCAGTATTTT. This sequence encodes CASSTGLADTQYF. Drawing the rest from reference TRBV19 and TRBJ2-3, the complete variable domain is DGGITQSPKYLFRKEGQNVTLSCEQNLNHDAMYWYRQDPGQGLRLIYYSQIVNDFQKGDIAEGYSVSREKKESFPLTVTSAQKNPTAFYLCASSTGLADTQYFGPGTRLTVL.

The chain couples TRBV7-2 to TRBJ1-6, with D possibly matching TRBD1 (5 bases). The CDR3 totals 15 residues. Germline V lookup: CDR1 SGHTA, CDR2 FQGNSA. V was shortened by 4 bases and J by 11 bases, with 18 bases between the two germline ends. For the CDR3, the DNA is TGTGCCAGCAGCTCCACCGGGGGGACTACCGCACCCCTCCACTTT. Translation gives CASSSTGGTTAPLHF.

This clonotype was counted many times. The V and J genes are TRBV10-3 and TRBJ2-1; TRBD2 might be the D (7 bases). Trimming cost V 4 bases and J 8 bases, with 18 bases left between them. The length of the CDR3 is 15 residues. Looked up from germline, CDR1 is ENHRY and CDR2 is SYGVKD. This CDR3 reads CAISAIGGGDDEQFF. In DNA, the CDR3 is TGTGCCATCAGTGCGATAGGGGGGGGCGACGATGAGCAGTTCTTC.

This clonotype has ten or more counts. This chain uses TRBV6-5 with TRBJ2-6; D call uncertain. Trimming left V 0 bases short and J 0 bases short, with 6 bases between. CDR3 length: 16 residues. Looked up from germline, CDR1 is MNHEY and CDR2 is SVGAGI. The CDR3 here is CASSYSDSSGANVLTF. The CDR3 bases are TGTGCCAGCAGTTACTCGGATAGCTCTGGGGCCAACGTCCTGACTTTC.

This clonotype was recorded at least ten times. This chain joins TRBV7-9 and TRBJ1-5, with D unresolved. V was clipped by 1 base and J by 3 bases, with 10 bases between them. Germline V gene lookup returns CDR1 SEHNR and CDR2 FQNEAQ (reference sequence). The CDR3 loop spans 15 amino acids. CDR3 protein: CASSLGGTPNQPQHF. The CDR3 DNA sequence: TGTGCCAGCAGCTTAGGAGGAACCCCCAATCAGCCCCAGCATTTT.

This clonotype was seen only a few times. This rearrangement joins TRBV6-2 or TRBV6-3 to TRBJ1-1, with D possibly being TRBD1 (5 bases). The germline gives CDR1 MNHEY, CDR2 SVGEGT. The CDR3 runs to 14 residues. V shed 7 bases and J shed 6 bases, with 18 bases lying between them. CDR3 loop: CASIKEAGFSEAFF. CDR3 DNA: TGTGCCAGCATCAAGGAAGCAGGGTTTTCTGAAGCTTTCTTT.

This clonotype was seen repeatedly, ten times or more. The chain employs TRBV18 and TRBJ1-5; D is undetermined. CDR3 length: 15 amino acids. Germline assignment: CDR1 KGHSH and CDR2 LQKENI. V gave up 6 bases and J gave up 0 bases, with 12 bases separating them. CDR3 DNA sequence: TGTGCCAGCTCGGCGGCCGGAGTTAGCAATCAGCCCCAGCATTTT. Protein product: CASSAAGVSNQPQHF. The whole variable domain, filled in from reference TRBV18 and TRBJ1-5, reads NAGVMQNPRHLVRRRGQEARLRCSPMKGHSHVYWYRQLPEEGLKFMVYLQKENIIDESGMPKERFSAEFPKEGPSILRIQQVVRGDSAAYFCASSAAGVSNQPQHFGDGTRLSIL.

This clonotype occurred a few times. J is TRBJ1-5 and V is TRBV7-8; D not resolved. Germline assignment: CDR1 SGHVS and CDR2 FQNEAQ. The V end lost 0 bases, the J end lost 2 bases, and 14 bases lay between the germline ends. The CDR3 length is 17 residues. CDR3 bases: TGTGCCAGCAGCTTAGCGGCGAGGGCCGGAGGCAATCAGCCCCAGCATTTT. Its protein is CASSLAARAGGNQPQHF.

In its sample, this clonotype was seen many times. The chain is built from TRBV11-2 and TRBJ2-5, with a tentative D call TRBD2 (5 bases). Between the trimmed V and J ends, which lost 3 bases and 5 bases, there was a span of 13 bases. The CDR3 spans 14 residues. The germline CDR1 and CDR2 sequences are SGHAT and FQNNGV. CDR3 in amino acids: CASSFSSPGETQYF. CDR3 nucleotide sequence: TGTGCCAGCAGCTTTAGCTCCCCGGGGGAGACCCAGTACTTC.

This clonotype appeared many times. The chain joins TRBV18 to TRBJ1-1; D call uncertain. Per the germline V gene, CDR1 is KGHSH and CDR2 is LQKENI. Trimming left V 0 bases short and J 4 bases short, with 21 bases between. This CDR3 region has 18 residues. As DNA, the CDR3 is TGTGCCAGCTCACCACCGTCGTGGACGGGGAGCCCTAGCACTGAAGCTTTCTTT. Protein: CASSPPSWTGSPSTEAFF. Based on the CDR3 plus reference TRBV18 and TRBJ1-1, the full variable domain is NAGVMQNPRHLVRRRGQEARLRCSPMKGHSHVYWYRQLPEEGLKFMVYLQKENIIDESGMPKERFSAEFPKEGPSILRIQQVVRGDSAAYFCASSPPSWTGSPSTEAFFGQGTRLTVV.

This clonotype came up many times. The chain is built from TRBV20-1 and TRBJ1-6; D might be TRBD1 (6 bases). CDR1 and CDR2 (germline): DFQATT, SNEGSKA (reference sequence). The CDR3 spans 13 residues. V gave up 5 bases and J gave up 7 bases, with 12 bases separating them. CDR3 amino acids: CSASRDTNSPLHF. The CDR3 DNA follows: TGCAGTGCTTCCCGGGACACCAATTCACCCCTCCACTTT.

This clonotype showed up many times. This rearrangement joins TRBV4-2 to TRBJ1-5; 11 bases line up with TRBD1. Unmatched junction bases numbered 6, after V lost 2 bases and J lost 6 bases. The CDR3 length is 16 residues. The germline gives CDR1 LGHNA, CDR2 YNFKEQ. DNA of the CDR3: TGTGCCAGCAGCCAATTTGGACAGGGGGCCGCTCAGCCCCAGCATTTT. Translated, it gives CASSQFGQGAAQPQHF.

In its sample, this clonotype was seen many times. The DNA for the CDR3 is TGTGCCAGCTTACTAGCGGGAGGTTACAATGAGCAGTTCTTC. It specifies CASLLAGGYNEQFF. The chain is built from TRBV6-1 and TRBJ2-1; 12 nucleotides agree with TRBD2. The CDR3 covers 14 residues. The ends lost 8 bases at V and 4 bases at J; junction bases unmatched: 3. Per the germline V gene, CDR1 is MNHNS and CDR2 is SASEGT.

This clonotype was counted many times. This chain links TRBV23-1 with TRBJ1-4, with 7 bases lining up with TRBD1. TRBV23-1 has ORF status, its function being uncertain. The CDR3 runs 15 residues. Germline trimming cut 11 bases from V and 5 bases from J; bases unmatched to any gene: 14. The chain's CDR3 is CAPPPSDRVNEKLFF. The CDR3 DNA is TGCGCCCCACCCCCATCAGACAGGGTGAATGAAAAACTGTTTTTT.